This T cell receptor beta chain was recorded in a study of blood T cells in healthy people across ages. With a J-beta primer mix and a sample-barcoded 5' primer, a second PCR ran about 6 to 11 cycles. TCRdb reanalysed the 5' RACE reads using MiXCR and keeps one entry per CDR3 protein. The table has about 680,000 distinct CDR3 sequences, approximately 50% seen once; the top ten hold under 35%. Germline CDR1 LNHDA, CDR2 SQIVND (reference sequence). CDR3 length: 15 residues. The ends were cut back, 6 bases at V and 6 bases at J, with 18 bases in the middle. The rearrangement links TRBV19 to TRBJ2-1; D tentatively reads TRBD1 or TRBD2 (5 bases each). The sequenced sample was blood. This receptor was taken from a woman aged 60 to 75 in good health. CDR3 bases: TGTGCCAGTAGAGCCGGGACGCGGCCCTCCAATGAGCAGTTCTTC. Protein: CASRAGTRPSNEQFF.